The 28 T cell receptor beta chains below were found in one sample sequenced in a study of a mutant IDH1 vaccine in newly diagnosed glioma. The time point here: week 5, during vaccination. A single vaccine dose contained 300 ug of mutant IDH1 20-mer peptide, and topical imiquimod was used with it. No antigens are known for them. The protocol was immunoSEQ multiplex PCR, while the TCRdb copy is restricted to in-frame clones and leaves out a portion. The table includes about 28,000 clones, 89% detected once. Sequenced material: PBMCs, taken from a glioma patient whose treatment included an IDH1 peptide vaccine. The receptors were gathered from a man in his late teens or twenties with glioma.

V and J are TRBV30 and TRBJ1-1, with TRBD1 identical over 7 bases. The CDR3 covers 14 residues. V dropped 5 bases and J dropped 5; count of bases not matched to a gene: 11. Germline lookup yields CDR1 GTSNPN and CDR2 SVGIG (reference sequence). The DNA of the CDR3 is TGTGCCTGGGACTGGAGGGGGCGCCGAACTGAAGCTTTCTTT. Translated, it gives CAWDWRGRRTEAFF.

The J gene is TRBJ2-7, the V gene TRBV28; 7 nucleotides match TRBD1. This CDR3 spans 16 amino acids. V trimming: 7 bases; J trimming: 1 base; junction bases outside the gene matches: 13. Looked up from germline, CDR1 is MDHEN and CDR2 is SYDVKM. The CDR3 coding sequence is TGTGCCAGCACCTCCGGGCTAGGACAGGCTTCCTACGAGCAGTACTTC. This sequence encodes CASTSGLGQASYEQYF.

The chain is built from TRBV20-1 and TRBJ2-1; D not certain. Trimming removed 3 bases at V and 4 bases at J, with 4 bases between. Germline V gene lookup returns CDR1 DFQATT and CDR2 SNEGSKA (reference sequence). CDR3 length: 11 residues. DNA for the CDR3: TGCAGTGCTAGGCAATACAATGAGCAGTTCTTC. Its protein is CSARQYNEQFF.

The chain recombines TRBV30 with TRBJ2-3, with 11 bases aligning to TRBD2. The CDR3 contains 15 residues. With V trimmed by 0 bases and J by 5 bases, 4 bases remained unmatched. Germline CDR1 and CDR2: GTSNPN and SVGIG (reference sequence). The CDR3 nucleotides read TGTGCCTGGAGTGTGGGGCTAGCGGGAGGAGATACGCAGTATTTT. It codes for CAWSVGLAGGDTQYF.

The V gene is TRBV20-1, the J gene TRBJ2-1; D is undetermined. This CDR3 has 11 amino acids. Germline V gene lookup returns CDR1 DFQATT and CDR2 SNEGSKA (reference sequence). V gave up 2 bases and J gave up 8 bases, with 7 bases separating them. CDR3 bases: TGCAGTGCTAGATTGCTCTATGAGCAGTTCTTC. Translation: CSARLLYEQFF.

This rearrangement joins TRBV7-2 to TRBJ1-2; D is perhaps TRBD1 (6 bases). Germline V lookup: CDR1 SGHTA, CDR2 FQGNSA. This CDR3 is built from 14 residues. The ends were cut back, 6 bases at V and 5 bases at J, with 16 bases in the middle. CDR3 in DNA: TGTGCCAGCAGTGGACAGATTGGGCAATATGGCTACACCTTC. This gives the protein CASSGQIGQYGYTF.

The V gene is TRBV10-3, the J gene TRBJ2-1; D might be TRBD2 (5 bases). Germline V gives CDR1 ENHRY, CDR2 SYGVKD. The CDR3 sequence is 13 residues long. V was cut by 8 bases and J by 9 bases, with 17 bases left in between. CDR3 DNA sequence: TGTGCCATCGGTGGGGAACTAGTCTCTGAGCAGTTCTTC. As protein: CAIGGELVSEQFF.

The rearrangement uses TRBV5-1 and TRBJ2-3; 9 bases are a match to TRBD2. From germline, CDR1 is SGHRS and CDR2 YFSETQ. Germline trimming cut 1 base from V and 1 base from J; bases unmatched to any gene: 10. CDR3 length: 18 amino acids. The CDR3 spells CASSLTRREGPGTDTQYF. The DNA of the CDR3 is TGCGCCAGCAGCTTGACGCGGCGGGAGGGCCCTGGCACAGATACGCAGTATTTT.

The chain links TRBV6-5 to TRBJ2-7, with D possibly matching TRBD1 (5 bases). The germline gives CDR1 MNHEY, CDR2 SVGAGI. The V gene lost 7 bases and the J gene lost 6 bases, with 13 bases spanning the gap. This CDR3 has 12 residues. The CDR3 coding sequence is TGTGCCAGCACATCAGGGTATTTCGAGCAGTACTTC. This translates into CASTSGYFEQYF.

The chain employs TRBV6-5 and TRBJ1-6; TRBD1 is a possible D gene (6 bases). Germline loops: CDR1 MNHEY, CDR2 SVGAGI. The CDR3 contains 14 residues. V was trimmed by 1 base and J by 11 bases, leaving 12 bases between them. The CDR3 nucleotides are TGTGCCAGCAGTTACTTACAGGGAGGCGCACCCCTCCACTTT. This sequence encodes CASSYLQGGAPLHF.

The gene calls are TRBV7-2 and TRBJ1-1; D is unresolved. Trimming took 3 bases from V and 0 from J, leaving 5 bases between them. The CDR3 runs 13 residues. From germline, CDR1 is SGHTA and CDR2 FQGNSA. In DNA, the CDR3 is TGTGCCAGCAGCTTGAAAGTGAACACTGAAGCTTTCTTT. Its protein is CASSLKVNTEAFF.

The chain carries TRBV4-2 and TRBJ2-1; 16 bases agree with TRBD2. J gave up 6 bases and V 0 bases, and 14 bases lay outside the gene matches. This CDR3 has 21 amino acids. CDR1 is LGHNA and CDR2 is YNFKEQ in the germline V gene. In DNA, the CDR3 is TGTGCCAGCAGCCAAGATGTGGCCGTCCCGGGACTAGCGGGAGGGGGCAATGAGCAGTTCTTC. Amino acid sequence: CASSQDVAVPGLAGGGNEQFF.

The V gene is TRBV7-9, the J gene TRBJ1-2; D is ambiguous. CDR3 length equals 13 residues. V shed 6 bases and J shed 4 bases, with 12 bases lying between them. Germline loops: CDR1 SEHNR, CDR2 FQNEAQ (reference sequence). Here the CDR3 reads CASSQDRIYGYTF. CDR3 in DNA: TGTGCCAGCAGTCAGGACCGCATCTATGGCTACACCTTC. The variable domain in full, completed from reference TRBV7-9 and TRBJ1-2, reads DTGVSQNPRHKITKRGQNVTFRCDPISEHNRLYWYRQTLGQGPEFLTYFQNEAQLEKSRLLSDRFSAERPKGSFSTLEIQRTEQGDSAMYLCASSQDRIYGYTFGSGTRLTVV.

V and J are TRBV7-8 and TRBJ2-7; D is uncertain. CDR1 and CDR2 (germline): SGHVS, FQNEAQ. Trimming removed 5 bases from V and 0 bases from J, with 11 bases in between. The CDR3 has 14 residues. The CDR3 protein is CASSGGRLSYEQYF. In nucleotides, the CDR3 is TGTGCCAGCAGCGGTGGGCGGCTCTCCTACGAGCAGTACTTC.

The chain joins TRBV4-1 to TRBJ1-1, with D perhaps matching TRBD1 (5 bases). The CDR3 is made up of 16 amino acids. V was trimmed by 1 base and J by 9 bases, leaving 21 bases between them. Germline V lookup: CDR1 MGHRA, CDR2 YSYEKL. The CDR3 spells CASSQVPGLGRGQAFF. CDR3 DNA: TGCGCCAGCAGCCAAGTGCCGGGTCTCGGCCGGGGCCAAGCTTTCTTT.

V and J are TRBV5-4 and TRBJ2-6; maybe TRBD2 (5 bases). Between the trimmed V and J ends, which lost 0 bases and 2 bases, there was a span of 6 bases. The CDR3 runs to 15 residues. Per germline, CDR1 SGHNT and CDR2 YYREEE (reference sequence). Here the CDR3 DNA reads TGTGCCAGCAGCTTGGGGGGAGCTGGGGCCAACGTCCTGACTTTC. Amino acids: CASSLGGAGANVLTF.

The chain is built from TRBV14 and TRBJ2-5; the D is unclear. The V gene's germline CDR1 is SGHDN and CDR2 FVKESK. This CDR3 spans 17 amino acids. V lost 1 base and J lost 5, with 20 bases in between. The chain's CDR3 is CASSQGRAARSTETQYF. The CDR3 DNA reads as TGTGCCAGCAGCCAAGGGAGAGCTGCGCGTTCAACGGAGACCCAGTACTTC. The full variable domain, rest sourced from reference TRBV14 and TRBJ2-5, is EAGVTQFPSHSVIEKGQTVTLRCDPISGHDNLYWYRRVMGKEIKFLLHFVKESKQDESGMPNNRFLAERTGGTYSTLKVQPAELEDSGVYFCASSQGRAARSTETQYFGPGTRLLVL.

This chain joins TRBV9 and TRBJ2-3; a possible D gene is TRBD2 (6 bases). The germline CDR1 and CDR2 sequences are SGDLS and YYNGEE. CDR3 size: 15 residues. Trimming shortened V by 4 bases and J by 1 base, and 13 bases separated the two germline ends. CDR3 region: CASSLWDFGTDTQYF. As DNA, the CDR3 is TGTGCCAGCAGCCTTTGGGACTTTGGCACAGATACGCAGTATTTT.

The chain has TRBV6-5 and TRBJ2-7; 9 bases agree with TRBD2. In germline, CDR1 is MNHEY, CDR2 SVGAGI. After removal of 6 bases from V and 2 bases from J, the junction contained 5 bases not matched to a gene. CDR3 length equals 14 residues. The CDR3 loop reads CASSKTSGTYEQYF. The CDR3 DNA reads as TGTGCCAGCAGCAAGACTAGCGGAACCTACGAGCAGTACTTC.

In DNA form, the CDR3 reads TGTGCCAGCAGCTTACGGTCTAGCGGGACTTTAAGCTCCTACGAGCAGTACTTC. It encodes CASSLRSSGTLSSYEQYF. The chain employs TRBV7-2 and TRBJ2-7; the match to TRBD2 covers 9 bases. The CDR3 contains 18 residues. Trimming at V came to 2 bases and at J to 0 bases, leaving 11 bases not matched to a gene. Germline CDR1 and CDR2: SGHTA and FQGNSA. Full variable domain (rest looked up from reference TRBV7-2 and TRBJ2-7): GAGVSQSPSNKVTEKGKDVELRCDPISGHTALYWYRQSLGQGLEFLIYFQGNSAPDKSGLPSDRFSAERTGGSVSTLTIQRTQQEDSAVYLCASSLRSSGTLSSYEQYFGPGTRLTVT.

This rearrangement joins TRBV15 to TRBJ1-2; 7 bases align to TRBD1. This CDR3 spans 13 amino acids. CDR1 LNHNV and CDR2 YYDKDF come from the germline V gene (reference sequence). V gave up 2 bases and J gave up 8 bases; unmatched junction bases: 5. CDR3 nucleotide sequence: TGTGCCACCAGCAGACTACAGGGGCTGGGCTACACCTTC. The encoded protein is CATSRLQGLGYTF.

The chain joins TRBV2 to TRBJ2-7; D is possibly TRBD2 (7 bases). The CDR3 is 13 residues long. Per the germline V gene, CDR1 is SNHLY and CDR2 is FYNNEI. The V end lost 3 bases, the J end lost 11 bases, and 17 bases lay between the germline ends. CDR3 bases: TGTGCCAGCAGTGACCCGGCGGGGGCGCGGAAGTACTTC. Translating gives CASSDPAGARKYF.

The gene calls are TRBV6-4 and TRBJ1-1; no firm D call. The CDR3 spans 12 residues. Germline CDR1 and CDR2: MRHNA and SNTAGT. V dropped 2 bases and J dropped 11 bases, with 12 bases sitting between them. CDR3 in DNA: TGTGCCAGCAGTGACCGTAGCGGGATGGCTTTCTTT. Protein sequence: CASSDRSGMAFF.

The J gene is TRBJ2-1, the V gene TRBV30, with a possible D match to TRBD2 (6 bases). Germline CDR1 reads GTSNPN; CDR2 reads SVGIG (reference sequence). The CDR3 extends over 16 amino acids. V was trimmed by 1 base and J by 4 bases, leaving 17 bases between them. CDR3 residues: CAWSGYSAGIYNEQFF. The CDR3 nucleotides read TGTGCCTGGAGTGGCTACTCCGCGGGAATATACAATGAGCAGTTCTTC.

The chain combines TRBV5-6 with TRBJ1-2, with 10 bases lining up with TRBD1. CDR3 length: 17 residues. The germline V gene encodes CDR1 SGHDT and CDR2 YYEEEE. J was trimmed by 6 bases and V by 4 bases; bases with no gene match: 15. In DNA form, the CDR3 reads TGTGCCAGCAGCCCCGGGCTAGGGGACAGGGGTTGGGATGGCTACACCTTC. Translation gives CASSPGLGDRGWDGYTF.

This chain uses TRBV6-5 with TRBJ2-7, with D possibly being TRBD1 or TRBD2 (5 bases each). Trimming removed 5 bases from V and 2 bases from J, with 16 bases in between. The CDR3 covers 15 residues. CDR1 and CDR2 from the germline V gene are MNHEY and SVGAGI. CDR3 sequence reads: CASSVSRDQTYEQYF. In DNA form, the CDR3 reads TGTGCCAGCAGTGTTTCTAGGGACCAAACCTACGAGCAGTACTTC.

As to this clone: The same CDR3 arises from other DNA sequences in this sample as well. The V call is TRBV7-9, the J call TRBJ2-5; either TRBD1 or TRBD2 may supply D (6 bases each). This CDR3 is 13 amino acids long. The germline V and J ends were trimmed by 5 bases and 4 bases, with 11 bases remaining between them. CDR1 and CDR2 (germline): SEHNR, FQNEAQ (reference sequence). CDR3 DNA sequence: TGTGCCAGCAGCCCACGGGGGCCAGAGACCCAGTACTTC. Encoded protein: CASSPRGPETQYF.

This rearrangement joins TRBV30 to TRBJ1-1, with TRBD1 matching over 7 bases. The CDR3 has 14 residues. Per the germline V gene, CDR1 is GTSNPN and CDR2 is SVGIG (reference sequence). The junction had 4 bases not matched to a gene; V was cut back by 2 bases and J by 1 base. The CDR3 reads CAWSPGTANTEAFF. CDR3 DNA sequence: TGTGCCTGGAGTCCCGGGACAGCGAACACTGAAGCTTTCTTT.